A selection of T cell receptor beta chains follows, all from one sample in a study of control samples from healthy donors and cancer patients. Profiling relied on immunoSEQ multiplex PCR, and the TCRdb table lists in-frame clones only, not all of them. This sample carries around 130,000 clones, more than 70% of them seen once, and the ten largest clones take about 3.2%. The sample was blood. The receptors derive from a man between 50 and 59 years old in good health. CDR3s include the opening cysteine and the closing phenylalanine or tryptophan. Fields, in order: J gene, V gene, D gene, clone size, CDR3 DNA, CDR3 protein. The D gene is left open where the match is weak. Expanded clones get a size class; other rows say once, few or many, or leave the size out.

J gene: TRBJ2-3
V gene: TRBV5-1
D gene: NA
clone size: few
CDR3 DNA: TGCGCCAGCGGCACTAGCACAGATACGCAGTATTTT
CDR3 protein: CASGTSTDTQYF

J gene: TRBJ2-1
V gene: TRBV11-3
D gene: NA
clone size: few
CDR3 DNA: TGTGCCAGCAGCTTCTTCGATGAGCAGTTCTTC
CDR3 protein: CASSFFDEQFF

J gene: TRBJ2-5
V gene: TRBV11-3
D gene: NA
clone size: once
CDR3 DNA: TGTGCCAGCAGCTTAGGAGGGAACCAAGAGACCCAGTACTTC
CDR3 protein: CASSLGGNQETQYF

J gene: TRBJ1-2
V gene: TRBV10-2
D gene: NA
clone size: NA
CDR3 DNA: TGCGCCAGCAGGGGGCTATCTAACTATGGCTACACCTTC
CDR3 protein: CASRGLSNYGYTF

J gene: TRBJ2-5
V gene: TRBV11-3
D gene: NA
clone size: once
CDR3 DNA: TGTGCCAGCAGCTTAGGTAGACGGGACCAAGAGACCCAGTACTTC
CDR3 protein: CASSLGRRDQETQYF

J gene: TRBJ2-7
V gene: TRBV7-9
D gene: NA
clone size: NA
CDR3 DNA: TGTGCCAGCAGCTTATTGGGGGCCGGAGGGGAGCAGTACTTC
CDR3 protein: CASSLLGAGGEQYF

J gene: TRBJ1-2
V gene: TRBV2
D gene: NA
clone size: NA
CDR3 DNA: TGTGCCAGCACCCTGAAGGCACGTGGCTACACCTTC
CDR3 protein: CASTLKARGYTF

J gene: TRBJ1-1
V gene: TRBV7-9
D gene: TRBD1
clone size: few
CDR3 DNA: TGTGCCAGCAGCACCCACAGGGGGCTATTAACTGAAGCTTTCTTT
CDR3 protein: CASSTHRGLLTEAFF

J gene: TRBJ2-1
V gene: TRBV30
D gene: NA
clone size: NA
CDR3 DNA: TGTGCCTGGAGCCGCCAAGGGAATGAGCAGTTCTTC
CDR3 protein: CAWSRQGNEQFF

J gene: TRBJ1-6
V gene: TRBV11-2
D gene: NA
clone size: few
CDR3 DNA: TGTGCCAGCAGCCGCTCCGGGACGGCTTTGGCTAATTCACCCCTCCACTTT
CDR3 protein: CASSRSGTALANSPLHF

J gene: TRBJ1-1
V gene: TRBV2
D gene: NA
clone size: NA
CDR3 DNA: TGTGCCAGCAAACGACAGGTGAACACTGAAGCTTTCTTT
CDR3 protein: CASKRQVNTEAFF

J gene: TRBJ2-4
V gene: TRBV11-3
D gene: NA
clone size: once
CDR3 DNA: TGTGCCAGCAGCTTGGACGGGACAGCCAAAAACATTCAGTACTTC
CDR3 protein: CASSLDGTAKNIQYF

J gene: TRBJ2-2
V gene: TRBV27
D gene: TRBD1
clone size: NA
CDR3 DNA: TGTGCCAGCAGGGCAGGGGGTTTAGACACCGGGGAGCTGTTTTTT
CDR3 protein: CASRAGGLDTGELFF

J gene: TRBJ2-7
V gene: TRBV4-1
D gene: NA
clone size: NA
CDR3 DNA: TGCGCCAGCAGCCAAGAAAGGAGTTACCCCGGGTACGAGCAGTACTTC
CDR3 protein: CASSQERSYPGYEQYF

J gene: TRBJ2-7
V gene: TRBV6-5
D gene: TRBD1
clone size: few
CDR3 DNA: TGTGCCAGCAGGCTCACAGGGGGCGGGGGCTACGAGCAGTACTTC
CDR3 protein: CASRLTGGGGYEQYF

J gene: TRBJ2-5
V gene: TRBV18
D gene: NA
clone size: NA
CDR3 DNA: TGTGCCAGCTCACTCGAAGCTAGGTTTCGGGAGGAGACCCAGTACTTC
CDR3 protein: CASSLEARFREETQYF

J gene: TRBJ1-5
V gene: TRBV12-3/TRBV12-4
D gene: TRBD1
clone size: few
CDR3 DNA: TGTGCCAGCAGCGGACAGGGAAAATCGCCCCAGCATTTT
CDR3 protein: CASSGQGKSPQHF

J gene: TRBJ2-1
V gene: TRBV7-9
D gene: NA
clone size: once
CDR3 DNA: TGTGCCAGCAGCTTAGAACGGACCCACAATGAGCAGTTCTTC
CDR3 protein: CASSLERTHNEQFF

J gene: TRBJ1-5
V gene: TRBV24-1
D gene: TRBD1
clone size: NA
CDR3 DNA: TGTGCCACCAGTGATGCCACAGGGGCCCTAAATCAGCCCCAGCATTTT
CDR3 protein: CATSDATGALNQPQHF

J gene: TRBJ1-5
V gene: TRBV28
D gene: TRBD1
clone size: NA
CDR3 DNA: TGTGCCAGCAGTTTATTAATAGGGGGCGGCAATCAGCCCCAGCATTTT
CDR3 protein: CASSLLIGGGNQPQHF

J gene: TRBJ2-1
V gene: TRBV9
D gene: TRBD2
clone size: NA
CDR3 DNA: TGTGCCAGCCAGCGGGGCAATGAGCAGTTCTTC
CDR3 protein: CASQRGNEQFF

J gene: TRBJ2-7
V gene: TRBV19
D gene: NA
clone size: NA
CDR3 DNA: TGTGCCAGTAGTCAGGGGGGCGGCGAGCAGTACTTC
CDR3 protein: CASSQGGGEQYF

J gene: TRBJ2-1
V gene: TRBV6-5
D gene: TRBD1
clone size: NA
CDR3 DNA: TGTGCCAGCAGATTTCCAGGGGGCCATGAGCAGTTCTTC
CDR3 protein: CASRFPGGHEQFF

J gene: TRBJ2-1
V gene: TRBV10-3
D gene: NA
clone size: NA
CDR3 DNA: TGTGCCATCAGTGACGGAGGACCGGGACAGTTCTTC
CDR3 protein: CAISDGGPGQFF

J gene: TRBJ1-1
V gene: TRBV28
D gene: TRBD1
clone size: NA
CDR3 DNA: TGTGCCAGCAGTTTGTTCGACGTCGGGCAGGGGGCCTTGAACACTGAAGCTTTCTTT
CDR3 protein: CASSLFDVGQGALNTEAFF

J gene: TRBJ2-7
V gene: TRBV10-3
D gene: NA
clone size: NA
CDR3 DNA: TGTGCCATCGGGGCGATAGAGCAGTACTTC
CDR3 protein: CAIGAIEQYF

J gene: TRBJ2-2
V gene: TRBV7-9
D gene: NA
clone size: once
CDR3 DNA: TGTGCCAGCAGCTCAACCGGGACCCCGAACACCGGGGAGCTGTTTTTT
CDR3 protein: CASSSTGTPNTGELFF

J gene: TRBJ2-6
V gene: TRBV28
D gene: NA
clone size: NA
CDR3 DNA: TGTGCCAGCAGTTCCTCCGGCGTGGGCCGGGCCAACGTCCTGACTTTC
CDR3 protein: CASSSSGVGRANVLTF

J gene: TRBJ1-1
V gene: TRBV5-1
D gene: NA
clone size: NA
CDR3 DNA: TGCGCCAGCAGCGTCCGGGACGGGAACACTGAAGCTTTCTTT
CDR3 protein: CASSVRDGNTEAFF

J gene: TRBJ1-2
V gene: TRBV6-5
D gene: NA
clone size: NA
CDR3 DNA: TGTGCCAGCAGCAGAAGGTTTGGGAATGGCTACACCTTC
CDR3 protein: CASSRRFGNGYTF

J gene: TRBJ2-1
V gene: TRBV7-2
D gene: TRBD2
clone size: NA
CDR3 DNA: TGTGCCAGCAGTTCTAGCGGGGTCTCCTACAATGAGCAGTTCTTC
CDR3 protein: CASSSSGVSYNEQFF

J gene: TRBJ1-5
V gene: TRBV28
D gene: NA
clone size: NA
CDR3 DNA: TGTGCCAGCAGTAACGGTGGAAATCAGCCCCAGCATTTT
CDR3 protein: CASSNGGNQPQHF

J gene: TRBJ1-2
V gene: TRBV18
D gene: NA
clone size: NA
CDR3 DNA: TGTGCCAGCTCCCCCAACTATGGCTACACCTTC
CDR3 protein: CASSPNYGYTF

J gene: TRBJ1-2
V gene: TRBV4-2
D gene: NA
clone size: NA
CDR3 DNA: TGTGCCAGCAGCTCCGCGGCCGGCGGCGGTCGGGGCTACACCTTC
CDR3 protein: CASSSAAGGGRGYTF

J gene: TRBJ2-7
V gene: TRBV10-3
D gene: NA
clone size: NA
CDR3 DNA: TGTGCCATCAGTGCGACAGCTTACGAGCAGTACTTC
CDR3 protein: CAISATAYEQYF

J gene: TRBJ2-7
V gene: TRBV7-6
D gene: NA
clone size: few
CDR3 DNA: TGTGCCAGCAGCTTAGGGTTTGGGTCGGGGTCGGGTGAGCAGTACTTC
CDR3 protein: CASSLGFGSGSGEQYF